This record concerns one T cell receptor beta chain sequence. Antigen specificity is unknown. The junction and the germline gene differ at one end; a read error may be behind it. This sample is drawn from a study of T cell repertoires in cytomegalovirus infection. Turning to the study itself: As its CMV epitopes, the study selected recently identified HLA-C-restricted and well-studied HLA-B-restricted targets. CMV infection and matching HLA type were both indicated by public TCR beta signatures. Study-wide results and limits: CMV-specific HLA-C-restricted TCR beta clonotypes dominated the ex vivo response. There were carriers of CMV plus the relevant HLA, and cumulative public TCR beta family frequency identified them.

MiXCR, run by TCRdb on the reads, gives a single entry per CDR3 protein. The sample contains some 800,000 distinct CDR3 sequences, about 29% of which appear only once. Germline loops: CDR1 MNHNY, CDR2 SVGAGI (reference sequence). The CDR3 is 16 amino acids. The clonotype was recovered from a human donor in good health (CMV status not recorded). Some clones in this sample may be carry-over from other donors' samples. This sample comprised cultured CD8+ T cells from PBMCs, obtained from culture after CMV antigen stimulation. The chain has TRBV6-6 and TRBJ1-2; 9 bases line up with TRBD1. The CDR3 reads CATSRQGDTFVYGYTF. The DNA for the CDR3 is TGTGCCACCAGTCGACAGGGGGATACCTTTGTATATGGCTACACCTTC.